This TCR delta chain was recovered during a study of gamma-delta T cells after stem cell transplantation. Germline V gene lookup returns CDR1 GEAIGNYY and CDR2 EKD. This CDR3 spans 23 amino acids. Trimming at V came to 2 bases and at J to 0 bases, leaving 28 bases not matched to a gene. TCRdb reprocessed the RT-PCR reads through CATT. The repertoire holds approximately 1,200 delta-chain clones, with 2.4% as singletons. By share, this clone ranks as large. Other DNA sequences of this sample code for an identical CDR3. The chain links TRDV2 to TRDJ1; 8 bases match TRDD3. The sequencing input was gamma-delta T cells. The TCR comes from a human donor. It is not recorded whose cells these are; they may come from a transplant donor. The CDR3 nucleotides read TGTGCCTGTGACAACCTCCCTTCTGGTACGGGGGATAATCTAGGAGGCTACACCGATAAACTCATCTTT. Protein sequence: CACDNLPSGTGDNLGGYTDKLIF.